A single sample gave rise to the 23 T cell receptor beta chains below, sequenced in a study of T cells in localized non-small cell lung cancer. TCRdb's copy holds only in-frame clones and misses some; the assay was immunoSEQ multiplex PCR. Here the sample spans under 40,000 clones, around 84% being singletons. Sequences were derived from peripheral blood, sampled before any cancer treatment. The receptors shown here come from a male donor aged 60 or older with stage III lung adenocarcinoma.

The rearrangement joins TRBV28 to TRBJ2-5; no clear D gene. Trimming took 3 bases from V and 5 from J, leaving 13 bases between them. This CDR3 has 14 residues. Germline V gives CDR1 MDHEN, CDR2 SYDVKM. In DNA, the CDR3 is TGTGCCAGCAGTTTTCCCGCGGTGAGGGAGACCCAGTACTTC. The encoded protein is CASSFPAVRETQYF.

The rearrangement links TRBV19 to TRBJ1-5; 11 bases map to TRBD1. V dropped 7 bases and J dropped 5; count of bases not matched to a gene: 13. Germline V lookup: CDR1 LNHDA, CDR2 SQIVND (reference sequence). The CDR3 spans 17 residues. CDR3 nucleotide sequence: TGTGCCAGTACCTCCCTCCGGGACAGGGGGTATTATCAGCCCCAGCATTTT. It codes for CASTSLRDRGYYQPQHF.

DNA for the CDR3: TGCGCCAGCTTTGGGGCTCGAGCTTTCTTT. As protein: CASFGARAFF. This chain links TRBV10-1 with TRBJ1-1, with D perhaps matching TRBD1 (5 bases). V was pared by 8 bases and J by 10 bases, with 11 bases between. Germline V gene data show CDR1 as WNHNN and CDR2 as SYGVQD (reference sequence). The CDR3 has 10 residues.

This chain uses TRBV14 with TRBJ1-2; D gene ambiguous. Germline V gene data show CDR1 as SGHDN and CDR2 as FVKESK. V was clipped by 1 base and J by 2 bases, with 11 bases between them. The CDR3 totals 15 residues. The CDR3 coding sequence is TGTGCCAGCAGCCAAGTTCGGGGTGGGAACTATGGCTACACCTTC. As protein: CASSQVRGGNYGYTF. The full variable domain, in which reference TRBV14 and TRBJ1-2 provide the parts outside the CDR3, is EAGVTQFPSHSVIEKGQTVTLRCDPISGHDNLYWYRRVMGKEIKFLLHFVKESKQDESGMPNNRFLAERTGGTYSTLKVQPAELEDSGVYFCASSQVRGGNYGYTFGSGTRLTVV.

Written as DNA, the CDR3 is TGCGCCAGCAGGGACGGTACAAACGGGGAGCTGTTTTTT. Translated, it gives CASRDGTNGELFF. The V and J genes are TRBV5-1 and TRBJ2-2; D gene unclear. Germline V lookup: CDR1 SGHRS, CDR2 YFSETQ. Trimming stripped 5 bases from V and 7 bases from J, with 12 bases between. The CDR3 extends over 13 amino acids.

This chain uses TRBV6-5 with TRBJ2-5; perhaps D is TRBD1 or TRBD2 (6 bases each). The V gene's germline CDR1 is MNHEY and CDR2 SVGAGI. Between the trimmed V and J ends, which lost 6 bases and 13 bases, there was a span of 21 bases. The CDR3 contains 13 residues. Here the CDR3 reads CASRSPLGGHPYF. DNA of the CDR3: TGTGCCAGCAGGAGTCCGTTGGGGGGCCATCCGTACTTC.

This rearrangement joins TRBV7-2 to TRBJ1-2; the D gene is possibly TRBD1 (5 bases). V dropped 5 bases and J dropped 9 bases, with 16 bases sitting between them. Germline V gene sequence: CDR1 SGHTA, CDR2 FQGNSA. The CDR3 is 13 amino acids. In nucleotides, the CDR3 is TGTGCCAGCAGCGCCGGGACCACAACTCGCTACACCTTC. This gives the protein CASSAGTTTRYTF.

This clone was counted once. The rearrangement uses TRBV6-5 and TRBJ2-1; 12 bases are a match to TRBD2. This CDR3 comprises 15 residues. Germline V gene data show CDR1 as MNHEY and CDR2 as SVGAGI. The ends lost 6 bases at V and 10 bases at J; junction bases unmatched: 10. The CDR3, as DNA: TGTGCCAGCAGACAAACCGGGACTAGCGGGCGGGAGCAGTTCTTC. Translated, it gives CASRQTGTSGREQFF.

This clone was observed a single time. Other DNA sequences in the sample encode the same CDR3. The CDR3 nucleotides read TGCGCCAGCAGCTTGCGGCAGGGGGCGGATACGCAGTATTTT. It specifies CASSLRQGADTQYF. This chain connects TRBV5-1 to TRBJ2-3, with 8 nucleotides matching TRBD1. This CDR3 has 14 amino acids. CDR1 is SGHRS and CDR2 is YFSETQ in the germline V gene. V was clipped by 1 base and J by 6 bases; unmatched bases: 4.

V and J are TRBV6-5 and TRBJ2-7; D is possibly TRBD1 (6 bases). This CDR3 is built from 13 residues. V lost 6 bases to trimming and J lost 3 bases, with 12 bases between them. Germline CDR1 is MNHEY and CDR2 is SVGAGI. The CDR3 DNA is TGTGCCAGCAGGCGTCACAGGGACTACGAGCAGTACTTC. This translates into CASRRHRDYEQYF.

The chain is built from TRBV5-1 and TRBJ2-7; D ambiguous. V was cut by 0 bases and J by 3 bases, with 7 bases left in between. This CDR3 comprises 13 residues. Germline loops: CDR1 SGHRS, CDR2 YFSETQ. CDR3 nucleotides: TGCGCCAGCAGCTTGGACTATAACTACGAGCAGTACTTC. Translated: CASSLDYNYEQYF.

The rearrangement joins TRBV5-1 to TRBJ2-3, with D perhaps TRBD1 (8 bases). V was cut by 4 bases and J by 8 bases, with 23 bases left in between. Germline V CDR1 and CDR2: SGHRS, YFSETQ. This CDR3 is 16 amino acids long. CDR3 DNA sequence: TGCGCCAGCAGCCCAGGACAGGGAGGGAATCAAGGTACGCAGTATTTT. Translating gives CASSPGQGGNQGTQYF.

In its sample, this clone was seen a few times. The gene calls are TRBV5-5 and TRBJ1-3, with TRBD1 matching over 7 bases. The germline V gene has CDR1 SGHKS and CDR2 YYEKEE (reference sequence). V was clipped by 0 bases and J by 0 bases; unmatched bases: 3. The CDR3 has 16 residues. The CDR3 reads CASSLEGTASGNTIYF. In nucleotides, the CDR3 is TGTGCCAGCAGCTTGGAAGGGACAGCCTCTGGAAACACCATATATTTT.

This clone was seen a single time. CDR3 in DNA: TGTGCCAGCAGACTCCCGGGACAGGCCTCCTACGAGCAGTACTTC. The encoded protein is CASRLPGQASYEQYF. The rearrangement uses TRBV6-5 and TRBJ2-7; TRBD1 agrees at 8 bases. The V gene's germline CDR1 is MNHEY and CDR2 SVGAGI. The CDR3 sequence is 15 residues long. J was trimmed by 0 bases and V by 6 bases; bases with no gene match: 7.

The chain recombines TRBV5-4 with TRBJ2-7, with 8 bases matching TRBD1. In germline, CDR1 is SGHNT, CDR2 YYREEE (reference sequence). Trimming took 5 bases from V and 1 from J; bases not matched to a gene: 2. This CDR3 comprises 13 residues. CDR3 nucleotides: TGTGCCAGCAGGGGGACAGGTTCCTACGAGCAGTACTTC. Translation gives CASRGTGSYEQYF.

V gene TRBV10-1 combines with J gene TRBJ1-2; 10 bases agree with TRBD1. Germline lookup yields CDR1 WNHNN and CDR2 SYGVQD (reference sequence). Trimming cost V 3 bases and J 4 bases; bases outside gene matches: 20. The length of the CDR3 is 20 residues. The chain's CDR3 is CASSDRSGGRGQGNFYGYTF. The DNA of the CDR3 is TGCGCCAGCAGTGATAGGTCCGGTGGTCGGGGACAGGGGAATTTCTATGGCTACACCTTC.

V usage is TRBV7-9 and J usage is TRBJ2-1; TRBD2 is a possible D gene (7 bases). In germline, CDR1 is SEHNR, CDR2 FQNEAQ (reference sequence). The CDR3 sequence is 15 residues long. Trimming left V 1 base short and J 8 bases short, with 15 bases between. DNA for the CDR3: TGTGCCAGCAGCTTAGGTAGGGGGGGCACGGATGAGCAGTTCTTC. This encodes CASSLGRGGTDEQFF. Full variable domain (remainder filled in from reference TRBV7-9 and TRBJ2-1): DTGVSQNPRHKITKRGQNVTFRCDPISEHNRLYWYRQTLGQGPEFLTYFQNEAQLEKSRLLSDRFSAERPKGSFSTLEIQRTEQGDSAMYLCASSLGRGGTDEQFFGPGTRLTVL.

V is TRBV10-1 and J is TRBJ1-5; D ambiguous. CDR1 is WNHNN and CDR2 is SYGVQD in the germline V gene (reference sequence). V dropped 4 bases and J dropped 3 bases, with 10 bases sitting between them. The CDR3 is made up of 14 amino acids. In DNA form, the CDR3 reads TGCGCCAGCAGTGCGGCAGGTTTCAATCAGCCCCAGCATTTT. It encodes CASSAAGFNQPQHF.

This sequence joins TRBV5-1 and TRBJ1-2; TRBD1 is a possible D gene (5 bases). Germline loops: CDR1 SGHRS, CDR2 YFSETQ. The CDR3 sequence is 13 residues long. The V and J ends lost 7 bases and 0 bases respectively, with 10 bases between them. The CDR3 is CASHRDANYGYTF. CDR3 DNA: TGCGCCAGCCATAGGGACGCTAACTATGGCTACACCTTC.

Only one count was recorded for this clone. In DNA, the CDR3 is TGCAGCGTGACAGGACTCTCCTACGAGCAGTACTTC. It specifies CSVTGLSYEQYF. The chain is built from TRBV29-1 and TRBJ2-7, with a possible D match to TRBD1 (6 bases). Per the germline V gene, CDR1 is SQVTM and CDR2 is ANQGSEA. Trimming took 6 bases from V and 0 from J, leaving 9 bases between them. The CDR3 consists of 12 residues.

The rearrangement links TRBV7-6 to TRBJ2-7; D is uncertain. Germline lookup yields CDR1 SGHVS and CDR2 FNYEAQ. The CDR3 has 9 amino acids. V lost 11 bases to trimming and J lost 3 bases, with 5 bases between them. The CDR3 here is CAGVYEQYF. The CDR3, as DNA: TGTGCCGGCGTCTACGAGCAGTACTTC.

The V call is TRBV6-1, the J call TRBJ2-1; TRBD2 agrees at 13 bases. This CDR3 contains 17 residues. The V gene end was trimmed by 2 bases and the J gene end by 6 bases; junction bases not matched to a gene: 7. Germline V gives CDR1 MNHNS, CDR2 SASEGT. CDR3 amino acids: CASSERTSGSLGNEQFF. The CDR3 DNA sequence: TGTGCCAGCAGTGAAAGGACTAGCGGGAGTTTGGGCAATGAGCAGTTCTTC.

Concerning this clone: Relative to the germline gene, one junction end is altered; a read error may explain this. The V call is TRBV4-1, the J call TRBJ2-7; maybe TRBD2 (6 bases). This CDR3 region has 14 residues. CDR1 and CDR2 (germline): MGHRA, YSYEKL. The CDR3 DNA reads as TGCGCCAGCAGCCAAGATGGCGGGGTAGGGAAGCCGAACTTC. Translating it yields CASSQDGGVGKPNF.